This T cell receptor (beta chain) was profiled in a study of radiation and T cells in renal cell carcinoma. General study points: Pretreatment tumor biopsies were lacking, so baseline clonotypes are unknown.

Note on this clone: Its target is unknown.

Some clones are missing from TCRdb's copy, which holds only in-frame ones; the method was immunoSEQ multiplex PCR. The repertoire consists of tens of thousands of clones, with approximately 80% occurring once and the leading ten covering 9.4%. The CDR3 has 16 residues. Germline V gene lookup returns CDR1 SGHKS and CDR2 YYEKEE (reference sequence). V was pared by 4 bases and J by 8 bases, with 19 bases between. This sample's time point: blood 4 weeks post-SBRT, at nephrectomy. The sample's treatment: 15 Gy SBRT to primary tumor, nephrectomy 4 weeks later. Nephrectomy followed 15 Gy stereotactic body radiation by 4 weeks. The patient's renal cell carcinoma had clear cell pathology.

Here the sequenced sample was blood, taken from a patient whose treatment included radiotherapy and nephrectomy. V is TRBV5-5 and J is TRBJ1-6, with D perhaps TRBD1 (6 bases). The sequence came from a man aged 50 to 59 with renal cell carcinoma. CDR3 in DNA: TGTGCCAGCAGCCAGTTTACCGGACAGCCATATTCACCCCTCCACTTT. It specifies CASSQFTGQPYSPLHF.